The 25 T cell receptor beta chains in this list originate from one sample, sequenced in a study of blood T cells in healthy people across ages. A sample-barcoded 5' primer and a J-beta primer mix were used in a second PCR of roughly 7 to 11 cycles. TCRdb re-analysed the 5' RACE reads in MiXCR, keeping a single row per CDR3 protein. Of about 830,000 distinct CDR3 sequences in the sample, approximately 65% are singletons; the top ten hold 25% to 30%. Input material: blood. These receptors were obtained from a young man in good health.

This sequence joins TRBV5-1 and TRBJ2-7, with 8 bases aligning to TRBD2. Germline lookup yields CDR1 SGHRS and CDR2 YFSETQ. The CDR3 is 15 amino acids. V dropped 0 bases and J dropped 4; count of bases not matched to a gene: 6. CDR3: CASSLGSRGEYEQYF. CDR3 bases: TGCGCCAGCAGCTTGGGGTCGCGGGGGGAATACGAGCAGTACTTC. The complete variable domain, with remaining parts taken from reference TRBV5-1 and TRBJ2-7, reads KAGVTQTPRYLIKTRGQQVTLSCSPISGHRSVSWYQQTPGQGLQFLFEYFSETQRNKGNFPGRFSGRQFSNSRSEMNVSTLELGDSALYLCASSLGSRGEYEQYFGPGTRLTVT.

This sequence joins TRBV7-8 and TRBJ2-1; 8 nucleotides line up with TRBD1. The CDR3 length is 15 residues. The germline V gene encodes CDR1 SGHVS and CDR2 FQNEAQ. V lost 4 bases, J lost 5 bases, and 7 bases stayed unmatched. The DNA of the CDR3 is TGTGCCAGCAGCTCGGACAGGGAGGTTCACAATGAGCAGTTCTTC. Its protein product is CASSSDREVHNEQFF. The entire variable domain, with the rest obtained from reference TRBV7-8 and TRBJ2-1, is as follows: GAGVSQSPRYKVAKRGQDVALRCDPISGHVSLFWYQQALGQGPEFLTYFQNEAQLDKSGLPSDRFFAERPEGSVSTLKIQRTQQEDSAVYLCASSSDREVHNEQFFGPGTRLTVL.

The chain employs TRBV19 and TRBJ1-6; weak D call: TRBD1 (5 bases). With 6 bases removed from V and 7 bases from J, the gap between germline ends came to 16 bases. CDR3 length: 15 residues. CDR1 LNHDA and CDR2 SQIVND come from the germline V gene (reference sequence). The CDR3 here is CASSTRDQKNSPLHF. CDR3 nucleotides: TGTGCCAGTAGCACCCGGGACCAGAAGAATTCACCCCTCCACTTT.

The chain uses TRBV20-1 and TRBJ1-4; 7 positions match TRBD1. CDR1 is DFQATT, CDR2 SNEGSKA, per germline (reference sequence). J lost 4 bases, V lost 5 bases, and 13 bases had no gene match. This CDR3 spans 16 amino acids. CDR3 nucleotide sequence: TGCAGTGCTCCCCAACTTAGACAGGGAGTTAATGAAAAACTGTTTTTT. Amino acids: CSAPQLRQGVNEKLFF.

The rearrangement joins TRBV12-3 or TRBV12-4 to TRBJ2-3, with TRBD1 matching 7 bases. This CDR3 is built from 15 residues. V lost 2 bases, J lost 0 bases, and 2 bases stayed unmatched. The CDR3 coding sequence is TGTGCCAGCAGTTTAAGGGGACAGAGCACAGATACGCAGTATTTT. It is translated as CASSLRGQSTDTQYF.

This clonotype was seen only once. The chain couples TRBV6-1 to TRBJ2-3; D is uncertain. Per germline, CDR1 MNHNS and CDR2 SASEGT. Trimming took 3 bases from V and 2 from J, leaving 6 bases between them. The CDR3 is 13 amino acids. The CDR3 DNA reads TGTGCCAGCAGTGACATCGTCACAGATACGCAGTATTTT. Its translation: CASSDIVTDTQYF.

This chain joins TRBV12-3 or TRBV12-4 and TRBJ2-1; TRBD1 or TRBD2 may be the D gene (5 bases each). The CDR3 runs 16 residues. V shed 7 bases and J shed 0 bases, with 16 bases lying between them. DNA of the CDR3: TGTGCCAGCACCGAAGCAGGGACGAGCTCCTACAATGAGCAGTTCTTC. It codes for CASTEAGTSSYNEQFF.

J is TRBJ2-4 and V is TRBV4-1; 9 bases map to TRBD2. The J call may be mistaken, given a closer DNA end match to TRBJ2-7. Germline lookup yields CDR1 MGHRA and CDR2 YSYEKL. The CDR3 spans 16 residues. As DNA, the CDR3 is TGCGCCAGCAGCCAAGAGGATAGCGGGGGTCTCTACGAGCAGTACTTC. It codes for CASSQEDSGGLYEQYF.

J is TRBJ2-5 and V is TRBV7-2; D gene unclear. Trimming shortened V by 8 bases and J by 2 bases, and 15 bases separated the two germline ends. Germline-derived CDR1 and CDR2 are SGHTA and FQGNSA. The CDR3 contains 14 residues. As DNA, the CDR3 is TGTGCCAGCGGAGCTGGGGTTTTTCAAGAGACCCAGTACTTC. Its translation: CASGAGVFQETQYF.

The J gene is TRBJ1-5, the V gene TRBV30; D is possibly TRBD1 (5 bases). The V end lost 4 bases, the J end lost 1 base, and 8 bases lay between the germline ends. Germline V gives CDR1 GTSNPN, CDR2 SVGIG (reference sequence). The CDR3 has 13 amino acids. CDR3 DNA: TGTGCCTGGAACGGGGACAGCAATCAGCCCCAGCATTTT. Its protein is CAWNGDSNQPQHF.

The V call is TRBV12-3 or TRBV12-4, the J call TRBJ2-7; 7 nucleotides align to TRBD1. J gave up 4 bases and V 6 bases, and 6 bases lay outside the gene matches. The CDR3 is made up of 13 amino acids. This CDR3 reads CASRKTGRYEQYF. DNA for the CDR3: TGTGCCAGCAGGAAGACAGGGCGGTACGAGCAGTACTTC.

The CDR3 here is CASSSKSGYNSPLHF. CDR3 DNA sequence: TGCGCCAGCAGCTCCAAGTCAGGCTATAATTCACCCCTCCACTTT. V is TRBV4-1 and J is TRBJ1-6, with D unclear. In germline, CDR1 is MGHRA, CDR2 YSYEKL. The CDR3 contains 15 residues. V was cut by 5 bases and J by 3 bases, with 11 bases left in between.

This chain connects TRBV11-1 to TRBJ2-1; 8 nucleotides agree with TRBD2. Trimming at V came to 4 bases and at J to 7 bases, leaving 12 bases not matched to a gene. CDR3 length: 16 residues. The germline V gene encodes CDR1 SGHAT and CDR2 FQDESV (reference sequence). The CDR3 is CASSSAGGVRENEQFF. The CDR3 bases are TGTGCCAGCAGCTCCGCCGGGGGGGTCAGGGAAAATGAGCAGTTCTTC.

The chain links TRBV10-3 to TRBJ1-2; 10 positions match TRBD1. This CDR3 has 15 residues. With 3 bases clipped from V and 3 bases from J, the junction kept 4 bases outside the gene matches. Germline V CDR1 and CDR2: ENHRY, SYGVKD. The CDR3 reads CAISENGQGDYGYTF. The DNA for the CDR3 is TGTGCCATCAGTGAAAACGGACAGGGGGACTATGGCTACACCTTC.

The chain uses TRBV3-1 and TRBJ2-5; D not resolved. The DNA end favors TRBJ2-7, so the J call may be wrong. CDR3 length equals 16 residues. The germline V gene encodes CDR1 LGHDT and CDR2 YNNKEL (reference sequence). This CDR3 is CASSQGQGPPLHEQYF. In DNA, the CDR3 is TGTGCCAGCAGCCAAGGTCAAGGACCCCCACTCCACGAGCAGTACTTC.

The chain uses TRBV3-1 and TRBJ1-2, with D perhaps matching TRBD1 (5 bases). The V end lost 3 bases, the J end lost 1 base, and 27 bases lay between the germline ends. Germline V gene data show CDR1 as LGHDT and CDR2 as YNNKEL (reference sequence). The CDR3 runs to 20 residues. The DNA for the CDR3 is TGTGCCAGCAGCCATCCATTTGGGGGTGGCAGAACAGAAGATAACTATGGCTACACCTTC. This translates into CASSHPFGGGRTEDNYGYTF.

V and J are TRBV20-1 and TRBJ1-4; possible D gene TRBD1, 5 bases. The CDR3 covers 13 residues. Trimming removed 3 bases from V and 5 bases from J, with 10 bases in between. Germline CDR1 and CDR2: DFQATT and SNEGSKA (reference sequence). The CDR3 DNA follows: TGCAGTGCTAGGCGGGACCAAAATGAAAAACTGTTTTTT. Translated: CSARRDQNEKLFF.

The rearrangement links TRBV2 to TRBJ2-5; TRBD1 might be the D (5 bases). This CDR3 comprises 14 residues. Germline CDR1 is SNHLY and CDR2 is FYNNEI. Trimming removed 1 base at V and 5 bases at J, with 11 bases between. The CDR3 sequence: CASSEEIRVETQYF. The DNA for the CDR3 is TGTGCCAGCAGTGAAGAGATCAGGGTTGAGACCCAGTACTTC. The variable domain in full, with the rest retrieved from reference TRBV2 and TRBJ2-5, is EPEVTQTPSHQVTQMGQEVILRCVPISNHLYFYWYRQILGQKVEFLVSFYNNEISEKSEIFDDQFSVERPDGSNFTLKIRSTKLEDSAMYFCASSEEIRVETQYFGPGTRLLVL.

This clonotype was seen only a few times. The chain is built from TRBV20-1 and TRBJ2-5; D is possibly TRBD1 (5 bases). Trimming cost V 3 bases and J 3 bases, with 8 bases left between them. Germline-derived CDR1 and CDR2 are DFQATT and SNEGSKA (reference sequence). The CDR3 covers 12 residues. Here the CDR3 DNA reads TGCAGTGCTAGGCAGGGTGAAGAGACCCAGTACTTC. Translating gives CSARQGEETQYF.

The gene calls are TRBV2 and TRBJ2-1; no firm D call. V lost 4 bases to trimming and J lost 13 bases, with 11 bases between them. In germline, CDR1 is SNHLY, CDR2 FYNNEI. This CDR3 is 11 amino acids long. For the CDR3, the DNA is TGTGCCAGCAGTGTCGACTCCCGCCAGTTCTTC. Protein sequence: CASSVDSRQFF.

This clonotype was observed a single time. This rearrangement joins TRBV2 to TRBJ2-7; TRBD2 matches at 8 bases. In germline, CDR1 is SNHLY, CDR2 FYNNEI. J was trimmed by 4 bases and V by 11 bases; bases with no gene match: 7. The CDR3 contains 12 residues. The CDR3 region has the DNA TGTGCCGGTCGGGGGGGGACGTACGAGCAGTACTTC. Protein product: CAGRGGTYEQYF.

A word on this clonotype: Compared with germline, one end of the junction differs, possibly owing to a read error. CDR3 protein: CASSVSGLWETQYF. CDR3 nucleotides: TGTGCCAGCAGTGTATCGGGGCTTTGGGAGACCCAGTACTTC. This chain joins TRBV27 and TRBJ2-5; D is possibly TRBD1 or TRBD2 (5 bases each). The CDR3 is 14 residues long. Germline CDR1 and CDR2: MNHEY and SMNVEV (reference sequence).

This clonotype was detected a few times. The rearrangement links TRBV5-1 to TRBJ2-5; the D is unclear. Germline CDR1 is SGHRS and CDR2 is YFSETQ. The CDR3 is 14 residues long. V dropped 4 bases and J dropped 1 base, with 11 bases sitting between them. CDR3 nucleotides: TGCGCCAGCAGCCTCCATCTCCGCCAAGAGACCCAGTACTTC. It translates to CASSLHLRQETQYF.

The V call is TRBV6-2 or TRBV6-3, the J call TRBJ2-1, with 9 bases matching TRBD1. The germline V gene has CDR1 MNHEY and CDR2 SVGEGT. Losses at the gene ends were 6 bases for V and 9 bases for J; bases not matched to a gene: 6. The CDR3 runs 13 residues. CDR3: CASSRGQGGEQFF. The CDR3, as DNA: TGTGCCAGCAGCCGGGGACAGGGAGGTGAGCAGTTCTTC.

This chain uses TRBV9 with TRBJ2-1; 8 positions match TRBD2. J lost 1 base, V lost 5 bases, and 5 bases had no gene match. The CDR3 consists of 15 residues. Germline CDR1 is SGDLS and CDR2 is YYNGEE. CDR3 in amino acids: CASSISGVSYNEQFF. The CDR3 region has the DNA TGTGCCAGCAGTATTAGCGGGGTTTCCTACAATGAGCAGTTCTTC.